These T cell receptor beta chains were read from a single sample in a study of naive and memory T cell subsets. One entry per CDR3 protein, called by TCRdb with MiXCR from the UMI-ligation and nested PCR reads. The table has approximately 27,000 distinct CDR3 sequences, roughly 10% seen once. Sequenced input: effector memory CD4+ T cells from blood. These receptors all stem from a human donor in good health. Both conserved end residues are part of each CDR3. Fields, in order: V gene, clone size, J gene, D gene, CDR3 protein, CDR3 DNA. A D gene is named only where the DNA matches it firmly. Size tells how often a clone was seen (once, few, many) or the class of an expanded clone, and some rows leave it out.

v_gene: TRBV29-1
abundance: -
j_gene: TRBJ2-1
d_gene: -
CDR3aa: CSVETGRSWNEQFF
CDR3nt: TGCAGCGTTGAAACAGGTCGCTCCTGGAATGAGCAGTTCTTC

v_gene: TRBV7-6
abundance: few
j_gene: TRBJ2-6
d_gene: TRBD2
CDR3aa: CASSLGVAGGSGANVLTF
CDR3nt: TGTGCCAGCAGCTTAGGGGTAGCGGGGGGCTCTGGGGCCAACGTCCTGACTTTC

v_gene: TRBV7-2
abundance: -
j_gene: TRBJ1-5
d_gene: TRBD1
CDR3aa: CASTPGQTRNQPQHF
CDR3nt: TGTGCCAGCACCCCGGGACAGACCCGCAATCAGCCCCAGCATTTT

v_gene: TRBV6-2/TRBV6-3
abundance: few
j_gene: TRBJ2-2
d_gene: TRBD1
CDR3aa: CASSYASGTGRTGELFF
CDR3nt: TGTGCCAGCAGTTACGCCTCCGGGACAGGGCGAACCGGGGAGCTGTTTTTT

v_gene: TRBV6-2/TRBV6-3
abundance: many
j_gene: TRBJ2-7
d_gene: -
CDR3aa: CASSPQILYEQYF
CDR3nt: TGTGCCAGCAGCCCACAGATTCTTTACGAGCAGTACTTC

v_gene: TRBV6-6
abundance: many
j_gene: TRBJ1-5
d_gene: -
CDR3aa: CASSSAANQPQHF
CDR3nt: TGTGCCAGCAGCTCAGCGGCCAATCAGCCCCAGCATTTT

v_gene: TRBV18
abundance: many
j_gene: TRBJ1-1
d_gene: -
CDR3aa: CASSLNAGGNEAFF
CDR3nt: TGTGCCAGCTCACTTAACGCGGGGGGAAATGAAGCTTTCTTT

v_gene: TRBV12-3/TRBV12-4
abundance: -
j_gene: TRBJ2-7
d_gene: TRBD2
CDR3aa: CASSLAGEATSYEQYF
CDR3nt: TGTGCCAGCAGCCTAGCGGGAGAGGCCACCTCCTACGAGCAGTACTTC

v_gene: TRBV5-6
abundance: few
j_gene: TRBJ1-1
d_gene: -
CDR3aa: CASSWGGFMNTEAFF
CDR3nt: TGTGCCAGCAGCTGGGGGGGGTTCATGAACACTGAAGCTTTCTTT

v_gene: TRBV6-2/TRBV6-3
abundance: -
j_gene: TRBJ2-1
d_gene: TRBD2
CDR3aa: CASRGGLADQFF
CDR3nt: TGTGCCAGCAGGGGGGGACTAGCGGACCAGTTCTTC

v_gene: TRBV24-1
abundance: many
j_gene: TRBJ2-3
d_gene: -
CDR3aa: CATSDWGSTGTDTQYF
CDR3nt: TGTGCCACCAGTGATTGGGGGAGTACCGGCACAGATACGCAGTATTTT

v_gene: TRBV5-1
abundance: -
j_gene: TRBJ1-2
d_gene: TRBD1
CDR3aa: CASSPTGINYGYTF
CDR3nt: TGCGCCAGCAGCCCGACAGGGATTAACTATGGCTACACCTTC

v_gene: TRBV3-1
abundance: many
j_gene: TRBJ1-6
d_gene: -
CDR3aa: CASSLFWGPHSPLHF
CDR3nt: TGTGCCAGCAGCCTCTTTTGGGGGCCTCATTCACCCCTCCACTTT

v_gene: TRBV12-3/TRBV12-4
abundance: few
j_gene: TRBJ1-3
d_gene: -
CDR3aa: CASSLSGSGNTIYF
CDR3nt: TGTGCCAGCAGTCTCTCAGGGTCTGGAAACACCATATATTTT

v_gene: TRBV2
abundance: many
j_gene: TRBJ2-7
d_gene: -
CDR3aa: CASRAQLQGEQYF
CDR3nt: TGTGCCAGCAGGGCTCAGCTTCAGGGTGAGCAGTACTTC

v_gene: TRBV29-1
abundance: many
j_gene: TRBJ1-1
d_gene: -
CDR3aa: CSAPSRQGHTEAFF
CDR3nt: TGCAGCGCCCCGTCTCGGCAGGGACACACTGAAGCTTTCTTT

v_gene: TRBV5-1
abundance: many
j_gene: TRBJ2-3
d_gene: -
CDR3aa: CASSSRDTDTQYF
CDR3nt: TGCGCCAGCTCCAGCCGCGACACAGATACGCAGTATTTT

v_gene: TRBV4-1
abundance: -
j_gene: TRBJ1-1
d_gene: -
CDR3aa: CASSQGQLNTEAFF
CDR3nt: TGCGCCAGCAGCCAAGGACAGCTGAACACTGAAGCTTTCTTT

v_gene: TRBV15
abundance: -
j_gene: TRBJ2-7
d_gene: -
CDR3aa: CATSRDLGHSEQYF
CDR3nt: TGTGCCACCAGCAGAGATTTGGGACACAGCGAGCAGTACTTC

v_gene: TRBV20-1
abundance: many
j_gene: TRBJ1-5
d_gene: -
CDR3aa: CSARLPDRGNQPQHF
CDR3nt: TGCAGTGCTAGGCTACCGGACAGAGGCAATCAGCCCCAGCATTTT

v_gene: TRBV7-9
abundance: many
j_gene: TRBJ1-2
d_gene: -
CDR3aa: CASSLTGASYYGYTF
CDR3nt: TGTGCCAGCAGCTTAACGGGGGCGAGTTATTATGGCTACACCTTC

v_gene: TRBV6-2/TRBV6-3
abundance: many
j_gene: TRBJ2-7
d_gene: -
CDR3aa: CASSYGQKPDYEQYF
CDR3nt: TGTGCCAGCAGTTACGGCCAAAAACCGGACTACGAGCAGTACTTC

v_gene: TRBV5-6
abundance: many
j_gene: TRBJ1-6
d_gene: -
CDR3aa: CASSSFFNSPLHF
CDR3nt: TGTGCCAGCAGCTCATTTTTTAATTCACCCCTCCACTTT

v_gene: TRBV6-5
abundance: -
j_gene: TRBJ1-5
d_gene: TRBD1
CDR3aa: CASSLDRVNQPQHF
CDR3nt: TGTGCCAGCAGCCTAGACAGGGTGAATCAACCCCAGCATTTT

v_gene: TRBV5-1
abundance: few
j_gene: TRBJ1-5
d_gene: TRBD1
CDR3aa: CASSMTGPNQPQHF
CDR3nt: TGCGCCAGCAGCATGACAGGGCCCAATCAGCCCCAGCATTTT

v_gene: TRBV27
abundance: many
j_gene: TRBJ2-2
d_gene: TRBD2
CDR3aa: CASTRTSGGITGELFF
CDR3nt: TGTGCCAGCACCCGGACTAGCGGAGGGATCACCGGGGAGCTGTTTTTT

v_gene: TRBV15
abundance: -
j_gene: TRBJ1-1
d_gene: -
CDR3aa: CATSRVRQSEAFF
CDR3nt: TGTGCCACCAGCAGAGTGCGGCAGAGTGAAGCTTTCTTT

v_gene: TRBV7-2
abundance: many
j_gene: TRBJ2-7
d_gene: -
CDR3aa: CASSLGPVGSSYEQYF
CDR3nt: TGTGCCAGCAGCTTAGGCCCAGTTGGGAGCTCCTACGAGCAGTACTTC